Below are 18 T cell receptor beta chains sequenced from a single sample in a study of PD-L1 blockade in urothelial cancer. Measured with immunoSEQ multiplex PCR; TCRdb has only the in-frame clones, and not every one. This table has tens of thousands of clones, 82% appearing once. The specimen was PBMCs, collected around atezolizumab (anti-PD-L1) treatment. The receptors come from a man between 65 and 85 years old with urothelial cancer.

V gene TRBV10-2 combines with J gene TRBJ2-1; 8 positions match TRBD2. The CDR3 loop spans 15 amino acids. CDR1 is WSHSY, CDR2 SAAADI, per germline. Unmatched junction bases numbered 6, after V lost 0 bases and J lost 8 bases. CDR3 protein: CASSESLGRVHEQFF. The CDR3 DNA follows: TGCGCCAGCAGTGAGTCTCTCGGGAGGGTCCATGAGCAGTTCTTC.

J is TRBJ2-2 and V is TRBV30, with no clear D. CDR3 length: 15 residues. Germline V CDR1 and CDR2: GTSNPN, SVGIG (reference sequence). Trimming shortened V by 3 bases and J by 2 bases, and 13 bases separated the two germline ends. Written as DNA, the CDR3 is TGTGCCTGGAGGTCTGAGATATTAAACACCGGGGAGCTGTTTTTT. Its protein product is CAWRSEILNTGELFF.

The chain employs TRBV19 and TRBJ2-3, with D possibly TRBD2 on 5 matching bases. The CDR3 length is 14 residues. V was shortened by 3 bases and J by 4 bases, with 11 bases between the two germline ends. Germline CDR1 is LNHDA and CDR2 is SQIVND (reference sequence). The CDR3 nucleotides are TGTGCCAGTAGTATCGGGGTAAATGCAGATACGCAGTATTTT. Encoded protein: CASSIGVNADTQYF.

This rearrangement joins TRBV6-6 to TRBJ2-7, with D possibly TRBD1 on 6 matching bases. Between the trimmed V and J ends, which lost 1 base and 5 bases, there was a span of 15 bases. The length of the CDR3 is 15 residues. Germline V gene sequence: CDR1 MNHNY, CDR2 SVGAGI (reference sequence). CDR3 in amino acids: CASSYYPTGRDEQYF. DNA of the CDR3: TGTGCCAGCAGTTACTATCCTACAGGGCGCGACGAGCAGTACTTC.

This sequence joins TRBV19 and TRBJ2-5, with D maybe TRBD2 (5 bases). This CDR3 has 16 residues. The V gene lost 3 bases and the J gene lost 4 bases, with 18 bases spanning the gap. Germline V gene lookup returns CDR1 LNHDA and CDR2 SQIVND (reference sequence). The CDR3 here is CASSITSRTWGETQYF. The CDR3 DNA is TGTGCCAGTAGTATTACGAGCAGGACTTGGGGAGAGACCCAGTACTTC.

The chain joins TRBV25-1 to TRBJ2-2; D is ambiguous. From germline, CDR1 is MGHDK and CDR2 SYGVNS. The CDR3 length is 13 residues. V gave up 3 bases and J gave up 5 bases, with 7 bases separating them. Written as DNA, the CDR3 is TGTGCCAGCAGTGACAGTACAACCGGGGAGCTGTTTTTT. Protein sequence: CASSDSTTGELFF.

This clone came up a few times. V is TRBV12-5 and J is TRBJ1-5; TRBD1 agrees at 8 bases. The CDR3 has 15 residues. Looked up from germline, CDR1 is LGHNT and CDR2 is FRNRAP. V lost 5 bases to trimming and J lost 1 base; unmatched junction nucleotides: 4. CDR3 nucleotide sequence: TGTGCTAGTGGTGGCGGACAGGGCAGCAATCAGCCCCAGCATTTT. It yields the protein CASGGGQGSNQPQHF. Full variable domain (missing parts from reference TRBV12-5 and TRBJ1-5): DARVTQTPRHKVTEMGQEVTMRCQPILGHNTVFWYRQTMMQGLELLAYFRNRAPLDDSGMPKDRFSAEMPDATLATLKIQPSEPRDSAVYFCASGGGQGSNQPQHFGDGTRLSIL.

The chain combines TRBV5-1 with TRBJ2-3, with 10 bases that match TRBD2. Germline CDR1 is SGHRS and CDR2 is YFSETQ. After removal of 2 bases from V and 4 bases from J, the junction contained 4 bases not matched to a gene. This CDR3 is built from 15 residues. For the CDR3, the DNA is TGCGCCAGCAGCTTAAGCGGGGGGGCCCCAGATACGCAGTATTTT. It yields the protein CASSLSGGAPDTQYF.

This clone appeared a few times. The V call is TRBV7-2, the J call TRBJ2-7; 9 bases match TRBD2. Germline V gene data show CDR1 as SGHTA and CDR2 as FQGNSA. The CDR3 covers 14 residues. J gave up 4 bases and V 6 bases, and 7 bases lay outside the gene matches. CDR3 coding DNA: TGTGCCAGCAGTACTCTGACTAGCGGTTACGAGCAGTACTTC. This gives the protein CASSTLTSGYEQYF.

The chain employs TRBV7-9 and TRBJ1-2; 7 bases are shared with TRBD1. The CDR3 totals 12 residues. Germline-derived CDR1 and CDR2 are SEHNR and FQNEAQ (reference sequence). Trimming at V came to 5 bases and at J to 8 bases, leaving 5 bases not matched to a gene. The CDR3 nucleotides read TGTGCCAGCAGCCTTACAGGGGCGGGCTACACCTTC. Its translation: CASSLTGAGYTF.

V and J are TRBV5-5 and TRBJ2-1, with TRBD2 matching over 9 bases. Germline V gives CDR1 SGHKS, CDR2 YYEKEE (reference sequence). The CDR3 has 16 residues. V shed 6 bases, J shed 3 bases, and the junction held 10 bases outside the gene matches. This CDR3 reads CASTILSGGLYNEQFF. CDR3 DNA sequence: TGTGCCAGCACAATACTTAGCGGGGGTCTCTACAATGAGCAGTTCTTC. Together with reference TRBV5-5 and TRBJ2-1, the CDR3 gives the full variable domain: DAGVTQSPTHLIKTRGQQVTLRCSPISGHKSVSWYQQVLGQGPQFIFQYYEKEERGRGNFPDRFSARQFPNYSSELNVNALLLGDSALYLCASTILSGGLYNEQFFGPGTRLTVL.

The gene calls are TRBV6-5 and TRBJ2-3, with 10 nucleotides matching TRBD2. The CDR3 length is 15 residues. The germline V gene encodes CDR1 MNHEY and CDR2 SVGAGI. After removal of 4 bases from V and 9 bases from J, the junction contained 10 bases not matched to a gene. CDR3 sequence reads: CASSSLNVAGGTQYF. The CDR3 bases are TGTGCCAGCAGTTCTCTCAATGTAGCGGGAGGAACGCAGTATTTT.

V usage is TRBV7-9 and J usage is TRBJ1-1; D unclear. Per germline, CDR1 SEHNR and CDR2 FQNEAQ (reference sequence). Trimming shortened V by 5 bases and J by 2 bases, and 9 bases separated the two germline ends. The CDR3 contains 13 residues. CDR3 DNA: TGTGCCAGCAGCCCACACGTAAACACTGAAGCTTTCTTT. Translating gives CASSPHVNTEAFF. Filled out from reference TRBV7-9 and TRBJ1-1, the complete variable domain reads DTGVSQNPRHKITKRGQNVTFRCDPISEHNRLYWYRQTLGQGPEFLTYFQNEAQLEKSRLLSDRFSAERPKGSFSTLEIQRTEQGDSAMYLCASSPHVNTEAFFGQGTRLTVV.

The chain joins TRBV9 to TRBJ2-1, with 8 bases lining up with TRBD2. Germline-derived CDR1 and CDR2 are SGDLS and YYNGEE. The CDR3 spans 13 residues. The V gene end was trimmed by 6 bases and the J gene end by 7 bases; junction bases not matched to a gene: 6. CDR3 nucleotide sequence: TGTGCCAGCAACGGGAGGGCCGGTAATGAGCAGTTCTTC. Amino acid sequence: CASNGRAGNEQFF.

The rearrangement joins TRBV6-5 to TRBJ2-5, with 10 bases that match TRBD1. Looked up from germline, CDR1 is MNHEY and CDR2 is SVGAGI. After removal of 6 bases from V and 5 bases from J, the junction contained 6 bases not matched to a gene. The CDR3 length is 14 residues. CDR3 in amino acids: CASRRQGAGETQYF. DNA of the CDR3: TGTGCCAGCAGAAGACAGGGGGCCGGGGAGACCCAGTACTTC.

The V gene is TRBV5-1, the J gene TRBJ2-1; 15 bases line up with TRBD2. The CDR3 length is 19 residues. V dropped 4 bases and J dropped 2; count of bases not matched to a gene: 10. The germline V gene has CDR1 SGHRS and CDR2 YFSETQ. CDR3 in amino acids: CASSPTGTSGGRTYNEQFF. The CDR3 DNA reads as TGCGCCAGCAGCCCCACCGGGACTAGCGGGGGGAGAACCTACAATGAGCAGTTCTTC.

This sequence joins TRBV7-3 and TRBJ2-3; 7 bases agree with TRBD2. The CDR3 is 15 residues long. CDR1 and CDR2 (germline): SGHTA, FQGTGA. Trimming cost V 5 bases and J 5 bases; bases outside gene matches: 10. CDR3 DNA: TGTGCCAGCAGCCTTAGAGCGGGGAGGGGAGATACGCAGTATTTT. This translates into CASSLRAGRGDTQYF. Variable domain in full (rest from reference TRBV7-3 and TRBJ2-3): GAGVSQTPSNKVTEKGKYVELRCDPISGHTALYWYRQSLGQGPEFLIYFQGTGAADDSGLPNDRFFAVRPEGSVSTLKIQRTERGDSAVYLCASSLRAGRGDTQYFGPGTRLTVL.

The rearrangement uses TRBV29-1 and TRBJ2-7; TRBD2 matches at 7 bases. V was pared by 1 base and J by 2 bases, with 11 bases of the junction left unmatched. Germline CDR1 SQVTM, CDR2 ANQGSEA. CDR3 size: 16 residues. The CDR3 DNA is TGCAGCGTTGAAGGGGGATTAGCGGGTTCGCCCTACGAGCAGTACTTC. It translates to CSVEGGLAGSPYEQYF.